This T cell receptor (beta chain) comes out of a study of shared clonotypes between healthy human individuals. Points on this clone: Its antigen is unidentified.

Whole-study findings and limits: Sampling involved blood alone; tissue repertoires likely differ.

The V gene lost 4 bases and the J gene lost 7 bases, with 17 bases spanning the gap. Looked up from germline, CDR1 is SGHTA and CDR2 is FQGNSA. CDR3 length: 15 residues. Genomic DNA (from each subset) was split evenly across several immunoSEQ plates. Per the authors' pipeline: Quality scores were absent from the junction-only immunoSEQ sequences, so filtering differed. TCRdb's table, derived via immunoSEQ multiplex PCR, lists solely in-frame clones and lacks some. V and J calls plus clone size are reproduced from that table; the DNA served to infer D and trimming. Among 2,500,000 or so clones listed, roughly 92% were seen once.

V gene TRBV7-2 combines with J gene TRBJ1-5, with D perhaps TRBD1 (5 bases). This TCR derives from a young man in good health. The sequencing sample was made of naive CD4+ T cells sorted from blood. Subset given: CD45RA+ positively selected. CDR3 DNA sequence: TGTGCCAGCAGCTCCCCGGGACCCCTACGGCAGCCCCAGCATTTT. Encoded protein: CASSSPGPLRQPQHF.